This TCR beta chain was captured in a study of blood T cell repertoires in COVID-19. Some clones are missing from TCRdb's copy, which holds only in-frame ones; the method was immunoSEQ multiplex PCR. The sample lists 230,000 or so clones, under 90% occurring once. With 7 bases removed from V and 0 bases from J, the gap between germline ends came to 16 bases. The germline CDR1 and CDR2 sequences are LNHDA and SQIVND (reference sequence). CDR3 size: 16 residues. The chain couples TRBV19 to TRBJ2-1, with D perhaps matching TRBD1 (6 bases). This TCR came from a man in his thirties or forties with active or convalescent COVID-19. Input material: peripheral blood. The CDR3 here is CASTRTAYSSYNEQFF. CDR3 bases: TGTGCCAGTACTCGGACAGCCTACAGCTCCTACAATGAGCAGTTCTTC.